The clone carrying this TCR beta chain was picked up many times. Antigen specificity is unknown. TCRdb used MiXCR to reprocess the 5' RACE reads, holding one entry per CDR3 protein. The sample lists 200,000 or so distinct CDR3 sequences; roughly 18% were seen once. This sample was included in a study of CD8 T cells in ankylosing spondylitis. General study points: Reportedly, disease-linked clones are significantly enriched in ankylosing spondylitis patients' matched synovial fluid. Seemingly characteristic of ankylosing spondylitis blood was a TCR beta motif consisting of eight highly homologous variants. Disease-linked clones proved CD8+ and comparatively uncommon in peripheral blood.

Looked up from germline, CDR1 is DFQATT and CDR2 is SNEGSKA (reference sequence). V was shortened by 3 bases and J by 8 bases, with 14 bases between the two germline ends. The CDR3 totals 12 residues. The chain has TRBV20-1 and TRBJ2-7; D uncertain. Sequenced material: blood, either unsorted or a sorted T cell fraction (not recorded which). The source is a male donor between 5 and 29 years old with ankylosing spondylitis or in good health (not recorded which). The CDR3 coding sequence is TGCAGTGCTAGCTCAGAAGTGAGCAAGCAGTACTTC. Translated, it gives CSASSEVSKQYF.